These T cell receptor beta chains were read from a single sample in a study of Tregs in tolerant kidney transplant recipients. Data came from immunoSEQ multiplex PCR; TCRdb stores just in-frame clones and leaves some out. The table lists about 120,000 clones, roughly 93% of them singletons. Sequencing used CD4+ T cells from blood. The receptors were sampled from a human donor in good health. Each CDR3 is given with its conserved first and last residue. The order of the fields is V gene, clone size, J gene, D gene, CDR3 DNA, CDR3 protein. The D gene is left open where the match is weak. The size field is filled for only some rows; it gives once, few, many or a size class.

V: TRBV13; size: once; J: TRBJ2-1; D: -; DNA: TGTGCCAGCAGCTTAGTGGACAATGAGCAGTTCTTC; CDR3: CASSLVDNEQFF
V: TRBV6-6; size: -; J: TRBJ2-6; D: -; DNA: TGTGCCAGCAGCCAACGGTCAGGCTCTGGGGCCAACGTCCTGACTTTC; CDR3: CASSQRSGSGANVLTF
V: TRBV29-1; size: -; J: TRBJ2-3; D: TRBD2; DNA: TGCAGCGTTGGATTGACGAGCGGGAGGCTAGGTTATTTT; CDR3: CSVGLTSGRLGYF
V: TRBV6-5; size: -; J: TRBJ2-5; D: TRBD1; DNA: TGTGCCAGCAGTTACAACAGGGGGCGGGAGACCCAGTACTTC; CDR3: CASSYNRGRETQYF
V: TRBV5-1; size: -; J: TRBJ2-7; D: -; DNA: TGCGCCAGCAGCTTAAGTCCAAGGGTGAGGGGAAACGAGCAGTACTTC; CDR3: CASSLSPRVRGNEQYF
V: TRBV5-8; size: -; J: TRBJ2-1; D: -; DNA: TGTGCCAGCAGCTTTGGGACACCGACCTCCTACAATGAGCAGTTCTTC; CDR3: CASSFGTPTSYNEQFF
V: TRBV19; size: -; J: TRBJ2-3; D: TRBD2; DNA: TGTGCCAGTAGTGACTGGACTAGCGCAAATACGCAGTATTTT; CDR3: CASSDWTSANTQYF
V: TRBV2; size: -; J: TRBJ1-4; D: -; DNA: TGTGCCAGCAGTGAATGGGAGGAAAAACTGTTTTTT; CDR3: CASSEWEEKLFF
V: TRBV5-1; size: -; J: TRBJ1-2; D: -; DNA: TGCGCCAGCAGCTTGACAGGGCCCCATGGCTACACCTTC; CDR3: CASSLTGPHGYTF
V: TRBV30; size: -; J: TRBJ2-7; D: -; DNA: TGTGCCTGGAGTAGCAGGGTCGAGCAGTACTTC; CDR3: CAWSSRVEQYF
V: TRBV18; size: -; J: TRBJ2-7; D: -; DNA: TGTGCCAGCTCACCTACAGGGACCTACGAGCAGTACTTC; CDR3: CASSPTGTYEQYF
V: TRBV2; size: once; J: TRBJ1-1; D: TRBD1; DNA: TGTGCCAGCAGGACAGGGGGAAACACTGAAGCTTTCTTT; CDR3: CASRTGGNTEAFF
V: TRBV19; size: -; J: TRBJ2-2; D: TRBD1; DNA: TGTGCCAGTAGTCAACTGGGACAGGGGAACACCGGGGAGCTGTTTTTT; CDR3: CASSQLGQGNTGELFF
V: TRBV5-1; size: -; J: TRBJ2-2; D: -; DNA: TGCGCCAGCAGCTTGGAACAGGGGAACACCGGGGAGCTGTTTTTT; CDR3: CASSLEQGNTGELFF
V: TRBV5-1; size: once; J: TRBJ1-4; D: TRBD1; DNA: TGCGCCAGCAGCCCGCGGGGGACAGTTAATGAAAAACTGTTTTTT; CDR3: CASSPRGTVNEKLFF
V: TRBV25-1; size: -; J: TRBJ2-1; D: -; DNA: TGTGCCAGCAGTGATATAGGGAGCTCCTACAATGAGCAGTTCTTC; CDR3: CASSDIGSSYNEQFF
V: TRBV2; size: -; J: TRBJ2-5; D: TRBD2; DNA: TGTGCCAGCACTAGAGCGGGGGGGCGGTCGGAGACCCAGTACTTC; CDR3: CASTRAGGRSETQYF
V: TRBV11-3; size: -; J: TRBJ2-2; D: -; DNA: TGTGCCAGCAGCTTGGGGAGCGACACCGGGGAGCTGTTTTTT; CDR3: CASSLGSDTGELFF
V: TRBV11-2; size: -; J: TRBJ2-7; D: TRBD1; DNA: TGTGCCAGCAGCTTAGCTGGACAGGGGGACGAGCAGTACTTC; CDR3: CASSLAGQGDEQYF
V: TRBV10-3; size: -; J: TRBJ1-1; D: -; DNA: TGTGCCATCAGTCAGGGATACACTGAAGCTTTCTTT; CDR3: CAISQGYTEAFF
V: TRBV10-1; size: -; J: TRBJ2-3; D: TRBD2; DNA: TGCGCCAGCAGTGAGTCTAGCGGGGGGTTAGTAGATACGCAGTATTTT; CDR3: CASSESSGGLVDTQYF
V: TRBV2; size: -; J: TRBJ1-6; D: TRBD1; DNA: TGTGCCAGCAAATCAGGGGGACAGGGTGACTCACCCCTCCACTTT; CDR3: CASKSGGQGDSPLHF
V: TRBV6-6; size: -; J: TRBJ2-5; D: -; DNA: TGTGCCAGCAGTTACGGGGGATATGGAGAGACCCAGTACTTC; CDR3: CASSYGGYGETQYF
V: TRBV7-2; size: -; J: TRBJ1-4; D: -; DNA: TGTGCCAGCAGCTTAGGACGAGAAAAACTGTTTTTT; CDR3: CASSLGREKLFF
V: TRBV18; size: -; J: TRBJ1-2; D: TRBD1; DNA: TGTGCCAGCTCATCCGGGACAGGGGGTGGCTACACCTTC; CDR3: CASSSGTGGGYTF
V: TRBV11-2; size: -; J: TRBJ1-1; D: -; DNA: TGTGCCAGCACCTTACTCGGGAACACTGAAGCTTTCTTT; CDR3: CASTLLGNTEAFF